This is a list of T cell receptor beta chains from one sample in a study of shared clonotypes between healthy human individuals. Method: immunoSEQ multiplex PCR; TCRdb's copy keeps in-frame clones and lacks some. The top ten hold 0.11% of the sample, which has roughly 590,000 clones, roughly 95% seen once. Material: naive CD8+ T cells sorted from blood. All receptors derive from a woman aged 25 to 39 in good health. Each CDR3 is given with its conserved first and last residue. Fields, in order: J gene, V gene, CDR3 protein.

TRBJ2-2 | TRBV30 | CAWNGRTRAGTSVLGELFF
TRBJ1-5 | TRBV19 | CASSIKGQGLSSNQPQHF
TRBJ2-1 | TRBV27 | CASNTGRNEQFF
TRBJ2-2 | TRBV11-2 | CASSFPEKNTGELFF
TRBJ1-1 | TRBV5-4 | CASSFRGGTEAFF
TRBJ2-7 | TRBV28 | CASSSGLTEAYEQYF
TRBJ2-1 | TRBV11-2 | CASSLDVASSYNEQFF
TRBJ2-1 | TRBV14 | CASSHPSGRPYNEQFF
TRBJ2-1 | TRBV11-2 | CASSLGIAGGPELYNEQFF
TRBJ2-5 | TRBV11-1 | CASSSGQGAGETQYF
NA | TRBV29-1 | CSVAPSGYEQYF
TRBJ2-1 | TRBV6-5 | CASGNPYNEQFF
TRBJ2-1 | TRBV9 | CASGTGVGEQFF
TRBJ2-7 | TRBV7-9 | CASSPQALEQYF
NA | TRBV30 | CAWMRSVYEQYF
TRBJ2-5 | TRBV4-1 | CASSPWTSGRDLETQYF
TRBJ2-1 | TRBV28 | CASSDYYNEQFF
TRBJ2-7 | TRBV2 | CASSELRGHLTPYEQYF
TRBJ2-1 | TRBV15 | CATSRVGQQTYEQFF
TRBJ2-7 | TRBV7-6 | CASSSTSGRAYEQYF
TRBJ1-2 | TRBV19 | CASSIHPGTGYNYGYTF
TRBJ2-7 | TRBV11-2 | CASSSEGSYEQYF
TRBJ1-2 | TRBV5-1 | CASSSRDRFNYGYTF
TRBJ1-1 | TRBV6-5 | CASSYPEGPEAFF
TRBJ1-5 | TRBV19 | CASSIDRGRGLMDQPQHF
NA | TRBV27 | CASSSPSYEQYF
TRBJ2-7 | TRBV15 | CATSRKQGARDEQYF
TRBJ2-7 | TRBV9 | CASSVVMGDEQYF
TRBJ2-7 | TRBV28 | CASSFPTGDSYEQYF
TRBJ2-7 | TRBV4-1 | CASSLIGGSSYEQYF
TRBJ2-7 | TRBV18 | CASSPGGYSEQYF
TRBJ2-1 | TRBV11-2 | CASSLEFYNEQFF
TRBJ2-3 | TRBV7-3 | CASSFDSTDTQYF
TRBJ2-7 | TRBV5-1 | CASSQFAGVGYEQYF
TRBJ1-6 | TRBV30 | CAWSAGTGTSPLHF
TRBJ1-1 | TRBV7-9 | CASSLSQRAVNTEAFF
TRBJ1-1 | TRBV30 | CAWTPPSVTEAFF
TRBJ2-5 | TRBV27 | CASSLLGTSVETQYF
TRBJ2-1 | TRBV27 | CASSFSSYNEQFF
TRBJ2-1 | TRBV14 | CASSQESGVYSEQFF
TRBJ1-1 | TRBV7-7 | CASSLERGAFF
TRBJ1-1 | TRBV5-6 | CASSHDGSEAFF
TRBJ1-1 | TRBV27 | CASSWDRGTEAFF
TRBJ1-2 | TRBV27 | CASSPGQQAYGYTF
TRBJ2-3 | TRBV5-1 | CASSPGLSGDTQYF
TRBJ1-4 | TRBV27 | CASSLLGNDEKLFF
TRBJ2-1 | TRBV28 | CASSFGAGGVNEQFF
TRBJ1-5 | TRBV7-9 | CASSSGTGRNQPQHF
TRBJ2-1 | TRBV4-1 | CASSQDGSSYNEQFF
TRBJ2-1 | TRBV9 | CASDLNDRAPYNEQFF
TRBJ2-1 | TRBV6-4 | CASKVGDEQFF
TRBJ2-7 | TRBV28 | CASRQYEQYF
TRBJ2-1 | TRBV7-3 | CASSSTLAGTLNEQFF
TRBJ1-5 | TRBV19 | CASSIGRGRDQPQHF
TRBJ1-4 | TRBV7-9 | CASSLVSYEKLFF
TRBJ2-3 | TRBV19 | CASTGGGAEDTQYF
TRBJ2-7 | TRBV5-1 | CASSLGTGGSYEQYF
TRBJ2-7 | TRBV28 | CASSDPSYEQYF
TRBJ2-3 | TRBV9 | CASSVGRPDTQYF
TRBJ2-7 | TRBV28 | CASSLTSSYEQYF